These T cell receptor beta chains were read from a single sample in a study of technical replicates of blood from a few donors. The method was immunoSEQ multiplex PCR; TCRdb's version includes in-frame clones alone and lacks a portion of them. This table holds 68,000 or so clones, around 91% found once. The sample comprised T cells isolated from PBMCs. The source is a human donor in good health. Each CDR3 is given with its conserved first and last residue. The D gene is left open where the match is weak. Expanded clones get a size class; other rows say once, few or many, or leave the size out.

d_gene | j_gene | abundance | v_gene | CDR3aa | CDR3nt
TRBD2 | TRBJ2-5 | - | TRBV6-5 | CASKTGTSIETQYF | TGTGCCAGCAAGACCGGGACTAGTATAGAGACCCAGTACTTC
- | TRBJ2-1 | - | TRBV28 | CASSSGGGLLEQFF | TGTGCCAGCAGTTCAGGGGGAGGACTCCTCGAGCAGTTCTTC
- | TRBJ2-1 | - | TRBV10-3 | CAISETGSLYNEQFF | TGTGCCATCAGTGAGACAGGGAGTCTCTACAATGAGCAGTTCTTC
TRBD2 | TRBJ2-7 | once | TRBV7-2 | CASSLAGGAYEQYF | TGTGCCAGCAGCTTAGCGGGAGGGGCCTACGAGCAGTACTTC
- | TRBJ1-1 | - | TRBV30 | CAWSRGGRTEAFF | TGTGCCTGGAGTAGGGGGGGTCGCACTGAAGCTTTCTTT
- | TRBJ2-7 | - | TRBV6-5 | CASWDFPSYEQYF | TGTGCCAGCTGGGACTTCCCCTCCTACGAGCAGTACTTC
- | TRBJ1-3 | - | TRBV18 | CASSPSTGSSGNTIYF | TGTGCCAGCTCACCGTCAACGGGGAGCTCTGGAAACACCATATATTTT
TRBD1 | TRBJ2-7 | once | TRBV5-4 | CASSLRDRGKEQYF | TGTGCCAGCAGCTTAAGGGACAGGGGGAAAGAGCAGTACTTC
- | TRBJ2-5 | - | TRBV16 | CASSQSRVQETQYF | TGTGCCAGCAGCCAATCACGGGTTCAAGAGACCCAGTACTTC
- | TRBJ1-1 | - | TRBV4-3 | CASSQGLGTEAFF | TGCGCCAGCAGCCAAGGACTCGGCACTGAAGCTTTCTTT
TRBD2 | TRBJ2-5 | - | TRBV5-6 | CASSQWVTSQTQYF | TGTGCCAGCAGCCAATGGGTGACTAGCCAGACCCAGTACTTC
- | TRBJ2-7 | few | TRBV6-6 | CASSYSPLYEQYF | TGTGCCAGCAGTTACTCCCCCCTCTACGAGCAGTACTTC
TRBD1 | TRBJ1-4 | - | TRBV6-1 | CASNRGPTNEKLFF | TGTGCCAGCAACAGGGGGCCAACTAATGAAAAACTGTTTTTT
TRBD1 | TRBJ1-1 | - | TRBV19 | CASRTGQGTNTEAFF | TGTGCCAGTAGAACGGGACAGGGTACGAACACTGAAGCTTTCTTT
- | TRBJ1-4 | - | TRBV30 | CAWSAGIATNEKLFF | TGTGCCTGGAGTGCCGGGATTGCAACTAATGAAAAACTGTTTTTT
TRBD2 | TRBJ2-7 | - | TRBV7-9 | CASSSRTSGGWEQYF | TGTGCCAGCAGCTCTAGGACTAGCGGGGGTTGGGAGCAGTACTTC
- | TRBJ2-5 | - | TRBV7-3 | CASRQGQETQYF | TGTGCCAGCAGGCAGGGGCAAGAGACCCAGTACTTC
- | TRBJ2-3 | - | TRBV10-1 | CASSETHGGGGTDTQYF | TGCGCCAGCAGTGAGACTCATGGCGGAGGGGGCACAGATACGCAGTATTTT
- | TRBJ2-3 | - | TRBV11-3 | CASSLDLLYTDTQYF | TGTGCCAGCAGCTTAGATCTACTATACACAGATACGCAGTATTTT
TRBD2 | TRBJ2-1 | - | TRBV7-3 | CASSSGLAGSNEQFF | TGTGCCAGCAGCTCCGGACTAGCGGGAAGCAATGAGCAGTTCTTC
TRBD2 | TRBJ2-3 | - | TRBV7-2 | CASSRQTSGPTDTQYF | TGTGCCAGCAGCAGACAGACTAGCGGGCCCACAGATACGCAGTATTTT
- | TRBJ2-2 | - | TRBV2 | CASSLTGELFF | TGTGCCAGCAGCCTAACCGGGGAGCTGTTTTTT
TRBD2 | TRBJ2-7 | once | TRBV14 | CASSQGSGSGYEQYF | TGTGCCAGCAGCCAGGGGAGCGGGAGTGGGTACGAGCAGTACTTC
TRBD2 | TRBJ2-1 | - | TRBV9 | CASSASGRSYNEQFF | TGTGCCAGCAGCGCTAGCGGGAGGAGCTACAATGAGCAGTTCTTC
TRBD1 | TRBJ1-5 | few | TRBV4-1 | CASSQEQGNQPQHF | TGCGCCAGCAGCCAAGAACAGGGGAATCAGCCCCAGCATTTT
- | TRBJ2-2 | few | TRBV5-4 | CASSFTGIYTGELFF | TGTGCCAGCAGCTTTACAGGGATTTACACCGGGGAGCTGTTTTTT
- | TRBJ2-5 | - | TRBV29-1 | CSDGAYQETQYF | TGCAGCGACGGAGCGTACCAAGAGACCCAGTACTTC
TRBD1 | TRBJ2-3 | - | TRBV11-2 | CASSHLTGQGAGTDTQYF | TGTGCCAGCAGCCATCTAACGGGACAGGGAGCCGGCACAGATACGCAGTATTTT
TRBD2 | TRBJ2-3 | - | TRBV19 | CASYASGSSTDTQYF | TGTGCCAGCTACGCTAGCGGCTCTAGCACAGATACGCAGTATTTT
TRBD1 | TRBJ1-2 | - | TRBV18 | CASSLRPGTDYGYTF | TGTGCCAGCTCACTCCGACCTGGGACAGACTATGGCTACACCTTC
TRBD2 | TRBJ2-1 | - | TRBV11-2 | CASRGTSESSYNEQFF | TGTGCCAGCAGAGGGACTAGCGAGAGCTCCTACAATGAGCAGTTCTTC
- | TRBJ2-6 | - | TRBV6-5 | CASSEGAGANVLTF | TGTGCCAGCAGTGAGGGGGCTGGGGCCAACGTCCTGACTTTC
- | TRBJ2-7 | - | TRBV6-1 | CASKYRDLGYEQYF | TGTGCCAGCAAGTACAGGGATCTAGGTTACGAGCAGTACTTC
- | TRBJ2-2 | - | TRBV2 | CASSDFRENTGELFF | TGTGCCAGCAGTGACTTCAGGGAGAACACCGGGGAGCTGTTTTTT
TRBD2 | TRBJ2-1 | - | TRBV6-6 | CASSYSGTSGDNEQFF | TGTGCCAGCAGTTACTCCGGGACTAGCGGGGACAATGAGCAGTTCTTC
- | TRBJ1-2 | - | TRBV6-6 | CASSFSTNYGYTF | TGTGCCAGCAGTTTTTCTACCAACTATGGCTACACCTTC
TRBD1 | TRBJ1-1 | - | TRBV30 | CAWSPNTGTVNTEAFF | TGTGCCTGGAGTCCCAATACCGGGACAGTGAACACTGAAGCTTTCTTT
TRBD1 | TRBJ1-1 | - | TRBV27 | CASRRTGGGTEAFF | TGTGCCAGCAGGCGGACAGGGGGGGGAACTGAAGCTTTCTTT
TRBD2 | TRBJ2-1 | - | TRBV9 | CASSPWTSGSDEQFF | TGTGCCAGCAGCCCGTGGACTAGCGGGAGCGATGAGCAGTTCTTC
TRBD1 | TRBJ1-1 | - | TRBV7-2 | CASSCRDRGRKTEAFF | TGTGCCAGCAGCTGCCGGGACAGGGGGCGAAAGACTGAAGCTTTCTTT
- | TRBJ2-7 | - | TRBV5-1 | CASSLAWGVGYEQYF | TGCGCCAGCAGCTTGGCTTGGGGAGTGGGCTACGAGCAGTACTTC
- | TRBJ1-5 | - | TRBV5-6 | CASSNRIQPQHF | TGTGCCAGCAGCAACAGGATTCAGCCCCAGCATTTT